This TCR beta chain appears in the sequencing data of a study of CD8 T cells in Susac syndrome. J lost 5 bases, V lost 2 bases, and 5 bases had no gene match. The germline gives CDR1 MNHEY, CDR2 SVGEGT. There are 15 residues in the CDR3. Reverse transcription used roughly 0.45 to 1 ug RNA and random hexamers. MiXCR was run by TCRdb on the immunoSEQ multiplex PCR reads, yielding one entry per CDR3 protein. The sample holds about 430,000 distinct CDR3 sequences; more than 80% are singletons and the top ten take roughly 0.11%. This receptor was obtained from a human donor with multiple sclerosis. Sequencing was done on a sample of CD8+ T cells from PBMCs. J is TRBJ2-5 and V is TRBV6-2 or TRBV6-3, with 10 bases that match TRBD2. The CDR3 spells CASSYPGLARETQYF. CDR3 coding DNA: TGTGCCAGCAGTTACCCGGGACTAGCGCGGGAGACCCAGTACTTC.